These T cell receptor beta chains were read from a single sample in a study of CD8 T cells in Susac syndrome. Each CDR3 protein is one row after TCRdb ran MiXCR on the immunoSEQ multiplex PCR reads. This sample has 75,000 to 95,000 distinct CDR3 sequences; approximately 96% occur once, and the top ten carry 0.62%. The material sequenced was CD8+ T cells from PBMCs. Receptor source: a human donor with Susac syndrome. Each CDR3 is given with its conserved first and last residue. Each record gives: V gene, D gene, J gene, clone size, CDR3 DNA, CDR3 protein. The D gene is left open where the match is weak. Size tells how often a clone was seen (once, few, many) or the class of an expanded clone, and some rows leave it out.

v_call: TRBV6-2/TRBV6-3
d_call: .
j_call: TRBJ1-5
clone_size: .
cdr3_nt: TGTGCCAGCAGGACTGAAGCCCAGAGGAAGCCCCAGCATTTT
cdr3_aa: CASRTEAQRKPQHF

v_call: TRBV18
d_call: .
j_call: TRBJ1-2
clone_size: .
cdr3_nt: TGTGCCAGCTCACCACCCCAGTGGCAGCGGGGGGGCTACACCTTC
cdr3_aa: CASSPPQWQRGGYTF

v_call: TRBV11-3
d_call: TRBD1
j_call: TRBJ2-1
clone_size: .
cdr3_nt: TGTGCCAGCAGCGGAGACAGGGGCCCCTACAATGAGCAGTTCTTC
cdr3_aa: CASSGDRGPYNEQFF

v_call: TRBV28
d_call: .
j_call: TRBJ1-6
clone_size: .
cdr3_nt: TGTGCCAGCAGTGATCTAAATTCACCCCTCCACTTT
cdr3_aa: CASSDLNSPLHF

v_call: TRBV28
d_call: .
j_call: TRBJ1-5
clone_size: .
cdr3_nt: TGTGCCAGCAGTTCCCCCTCAATTGTTAGAGTGGGTAGCAATCAGCCCCAGCATTTT
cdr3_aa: CASSSPSIVRVGSNQPQHF

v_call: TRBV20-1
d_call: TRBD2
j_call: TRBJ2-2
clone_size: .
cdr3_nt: TGCAGTGCTCCTCGGGGGAGGGCTGGCGGGGAGCTGTTTTTT
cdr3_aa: CSAPRGRAGGELFF

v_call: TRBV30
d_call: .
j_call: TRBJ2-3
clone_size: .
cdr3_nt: TGTGCCTGGAGTGGGGCCAGGGTGGGCACAGATACGCAGTATTTT
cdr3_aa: CAWSGARVGTDTQYF

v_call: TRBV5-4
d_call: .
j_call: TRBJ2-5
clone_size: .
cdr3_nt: TGTGCCAGCAGCCCCGGGCGAGGACCGAACTCGGGTATGGAGACCCAGTACTTC
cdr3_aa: CASSPGRGPNSGMETQYF

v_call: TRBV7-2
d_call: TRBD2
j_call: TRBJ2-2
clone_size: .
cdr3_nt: TGTGCCAGCAGCTCGGCGGGGGGGCCTAGCGCCGGGGAGCTGTTTTTT
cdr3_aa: CASSSAGGPSAGELFF

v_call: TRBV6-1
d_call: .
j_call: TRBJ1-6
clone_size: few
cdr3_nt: TGTGCCAGCACCACCTCAGGGGTAGGATCACCCCTCCACTTT
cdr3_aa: CASTTSGVGSPLHF

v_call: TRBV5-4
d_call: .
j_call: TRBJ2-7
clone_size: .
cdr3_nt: TGTGCCAGCAGCTTGGGGGGTAGCGGTCGCGAGCAGTACTTC
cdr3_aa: CASSLGGSGREQYF

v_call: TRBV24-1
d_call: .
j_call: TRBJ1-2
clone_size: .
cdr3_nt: TGTGCCACCACGGCTAACGAGGATTATGGCTACACCTTC
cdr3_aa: CATTANEDYGYTF

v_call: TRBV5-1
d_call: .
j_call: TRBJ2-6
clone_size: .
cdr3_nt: TGCGCCAGCAGCACCCGAACAGGACTCTCTGGGGCCAACGTCCTGACTTTC
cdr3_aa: CASSTRTGLSGANVLTF

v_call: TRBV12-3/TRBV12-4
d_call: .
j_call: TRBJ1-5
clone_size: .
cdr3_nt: TGTGCCAGCAGTCACAGCTATAGCAATCAGCCCCAGCATTTT
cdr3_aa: CASSHSYSNQPQHF

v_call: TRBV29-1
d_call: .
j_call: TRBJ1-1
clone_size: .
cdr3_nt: TGCAGCGGTGCAAGATACCCTGAAGCTTTCTTT
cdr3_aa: CSGARYPEAFF